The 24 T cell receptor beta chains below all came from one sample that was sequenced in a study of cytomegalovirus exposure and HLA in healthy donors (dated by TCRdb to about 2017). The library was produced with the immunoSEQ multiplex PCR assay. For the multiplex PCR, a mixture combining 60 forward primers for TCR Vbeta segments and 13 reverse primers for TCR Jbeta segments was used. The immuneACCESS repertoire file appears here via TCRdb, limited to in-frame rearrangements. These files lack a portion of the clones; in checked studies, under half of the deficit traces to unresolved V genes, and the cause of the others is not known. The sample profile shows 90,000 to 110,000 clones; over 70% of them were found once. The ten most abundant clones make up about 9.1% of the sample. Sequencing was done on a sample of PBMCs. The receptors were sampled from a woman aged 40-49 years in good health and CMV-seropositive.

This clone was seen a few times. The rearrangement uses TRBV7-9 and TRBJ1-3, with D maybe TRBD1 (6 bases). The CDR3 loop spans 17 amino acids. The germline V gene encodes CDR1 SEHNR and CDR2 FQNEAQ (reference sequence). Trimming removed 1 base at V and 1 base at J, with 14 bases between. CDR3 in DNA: TGTGCCAGCAGCTTAGGAGGGACATCTACTTCTGGAAACACCATATATTTT. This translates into CASSLGGTSTSGNTIYF.

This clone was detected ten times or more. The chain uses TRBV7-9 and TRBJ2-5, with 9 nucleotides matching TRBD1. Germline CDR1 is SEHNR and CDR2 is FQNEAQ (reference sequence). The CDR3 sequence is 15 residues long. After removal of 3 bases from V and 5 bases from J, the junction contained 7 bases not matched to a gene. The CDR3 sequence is CASSFMTGGAETQYF. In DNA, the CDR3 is TGTGCCAGCAGCTTTATGACAGGGGGTGCGGAGACCCAGTACTTC.

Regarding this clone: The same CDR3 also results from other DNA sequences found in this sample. The CDR3 DNA follows: TGTGCCAGCAGTCCAAGGACAGCGAACACTGAAGCTTTCTTT. Translation gives CASSPRTANTEAFF. The chain uses TRBV27 and TRBJ1-1, with D possibly being TRBD1 (6 bases). Trimming pared 5 bases from V and 1 base from J, leaving 11 bases between. The CDR3 runs 14 residues. In germline, CDR1 is MNHEY, CDR2 SMNVEV (reference sequence).

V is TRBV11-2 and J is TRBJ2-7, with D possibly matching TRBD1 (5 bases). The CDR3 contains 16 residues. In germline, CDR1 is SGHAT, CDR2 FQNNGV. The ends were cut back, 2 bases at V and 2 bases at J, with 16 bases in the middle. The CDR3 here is CASSLLKGPPTYEQYF. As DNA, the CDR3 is TGTGCCAGCAGCTTATTAAAGGGGCCCCCGACCTACGAGCAGTACTTC. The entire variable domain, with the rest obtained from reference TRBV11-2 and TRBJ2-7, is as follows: EAGVAQSPRYKIIEKRQSVAFWCNPISGHATLYWYQQILGQGPKLLIQFQNNGVVDDSQLPKDRFSAERLKGVDSTLKIQPAKLEDSAVYLCASSLLKGPPTYEQYFGPGTRLTVT.

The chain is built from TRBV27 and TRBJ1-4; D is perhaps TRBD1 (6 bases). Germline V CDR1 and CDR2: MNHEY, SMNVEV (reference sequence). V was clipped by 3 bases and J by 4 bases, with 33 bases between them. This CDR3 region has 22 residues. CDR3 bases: TGTGCCAGCAGTTTCCCGGGACACCGATATCTGCACAAATACCGCCTTAATGAAAAACTGTTTTTT. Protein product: CASSFPGHRYLHKYRLNEKLFF.

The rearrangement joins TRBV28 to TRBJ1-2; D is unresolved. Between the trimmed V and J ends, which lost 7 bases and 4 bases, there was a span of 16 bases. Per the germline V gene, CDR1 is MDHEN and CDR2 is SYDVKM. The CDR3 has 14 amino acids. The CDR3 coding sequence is TGTGCCAGCACCCACGGCGGGAAGGGCTATGGCTACACCTTC. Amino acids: CASTHGGKGYGYTF.

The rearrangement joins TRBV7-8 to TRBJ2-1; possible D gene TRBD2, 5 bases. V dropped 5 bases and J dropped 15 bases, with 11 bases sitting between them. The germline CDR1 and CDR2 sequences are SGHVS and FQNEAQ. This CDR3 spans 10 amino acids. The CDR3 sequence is CASSIDYLFF. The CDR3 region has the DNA TGTGCCAGCAGCATCGACTATTTGTTCTTC.

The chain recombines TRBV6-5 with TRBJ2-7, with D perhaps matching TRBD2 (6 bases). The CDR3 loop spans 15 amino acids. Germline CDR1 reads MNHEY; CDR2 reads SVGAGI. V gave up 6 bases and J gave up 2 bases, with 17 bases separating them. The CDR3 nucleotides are TGTGCCAGCAGGAACGGGGGAGTATTAACCTACGAGCAGTACTTC. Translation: CASRNGGVLTYEQYF.

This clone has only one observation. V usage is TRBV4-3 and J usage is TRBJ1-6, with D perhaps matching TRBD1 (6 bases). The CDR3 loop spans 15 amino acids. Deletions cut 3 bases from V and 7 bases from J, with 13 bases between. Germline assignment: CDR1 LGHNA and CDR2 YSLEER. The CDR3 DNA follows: TGCGCCAGCAGCCACAAACAGGGTATAAATTCACCCCTCCACTTT. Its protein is CASSHKQGINSPLHF.

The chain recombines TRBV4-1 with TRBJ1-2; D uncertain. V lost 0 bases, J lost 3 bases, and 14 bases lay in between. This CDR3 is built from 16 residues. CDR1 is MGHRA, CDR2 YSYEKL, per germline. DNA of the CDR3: TGCGCCAGCAGCCAAGATGGAGCAAGGCCGCACTATGGCTACACCTTC. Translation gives CASSQDGARPHYGYTF.

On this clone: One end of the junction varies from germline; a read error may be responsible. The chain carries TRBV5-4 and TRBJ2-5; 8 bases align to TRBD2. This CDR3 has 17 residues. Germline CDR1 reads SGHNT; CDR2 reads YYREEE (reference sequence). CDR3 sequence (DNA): TGTGCCAGCAGCTTGAACGTACTAGCGGAATTCCAAGAGGCCCAGTACTTC. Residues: CASSLNVLAEFQEAQYF.

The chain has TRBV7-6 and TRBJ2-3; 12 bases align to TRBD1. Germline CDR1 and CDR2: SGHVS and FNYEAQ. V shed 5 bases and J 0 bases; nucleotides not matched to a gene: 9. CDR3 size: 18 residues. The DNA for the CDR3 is TGTGCCAGCAGCATTCGGGACAGGGGGCGAGTAAGCACAGATACGCAGTATTTT. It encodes CASSIRDRGRVSTDTQYF.

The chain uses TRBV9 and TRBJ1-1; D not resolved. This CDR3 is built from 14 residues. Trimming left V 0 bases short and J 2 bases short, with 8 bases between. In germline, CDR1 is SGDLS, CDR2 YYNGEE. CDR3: CASSVAVRNTEAFF. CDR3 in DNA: TGTGCCAGCAGCGTAGCAGTAAGAAACACTGAAGCTTTCTTT.

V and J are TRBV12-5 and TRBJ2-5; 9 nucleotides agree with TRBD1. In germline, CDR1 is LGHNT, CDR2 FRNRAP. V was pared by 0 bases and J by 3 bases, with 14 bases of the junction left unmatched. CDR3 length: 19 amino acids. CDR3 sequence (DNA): TGTGCTAGTGGTTTGGTATCTGCTTCGGAGACAGGGGGGAAAGAGACCCAGTACTTC. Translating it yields CASGLVSASETGGKETQYF.

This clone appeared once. The CDR3 is CASSLSPTSLETQYF. CDR3 nucleotides: TGCGCCAGCAGCTTGAGCCCCACTAGCCTGGAGACCCAGTACTTC. The chain employs TRBV5-1 and TRBJ2-5; D is perhaps TRBD2 (6 bases). Germline V CDR1 and CDR2: SGHRS, YFSETQ. Trimming stripped 1 base from V and 5 bases from J, with 15 bases between. The CDR3 sequence is 15 residues long.

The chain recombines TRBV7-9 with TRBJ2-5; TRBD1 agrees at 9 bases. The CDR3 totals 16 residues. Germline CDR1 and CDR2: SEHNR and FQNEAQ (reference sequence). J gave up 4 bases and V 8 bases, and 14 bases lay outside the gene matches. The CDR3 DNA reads TGTGCCAGCGGCTCCCCCAGGGACAGGGAAGGAGAGACCCAGTACTTC. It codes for CASGSPRDREGETQYF.

CDR3 region: CASSLVGALMNTEAFF. The CDR3 nucleotides read TGTGCCAGCAGCTTAGTAGGGGCACTTATGAACACTGAAGCTTTCTTT. V and J are TRBV7-2 and TRBJ1-1; D might be TRBD1 (5 bases). Trimming left V 1 base short and J 0 bases short, with 12 bases between. The CDR3 runs 16 residues. CDR1 is SGHTA, CDR2 FQGNSA, per germline.

The CDR3 loop reads CASSAPGLGRELFF. The CDR3 coding sequence is TGCGCCAGCAGCGCCCCGGGACTAGGGAGGGAGCTGTTTTTT. V is TRBV5-1 and J is TRBJ2-2, with 8 bases lining up with TRBD2. Germline CDR1 is SGHRS and CDR2 is YFSETQ. This CDR3 contains 14 residues. The trim removed 4 bases at V and 9 bases at J, leaving 8 bases unmatched.

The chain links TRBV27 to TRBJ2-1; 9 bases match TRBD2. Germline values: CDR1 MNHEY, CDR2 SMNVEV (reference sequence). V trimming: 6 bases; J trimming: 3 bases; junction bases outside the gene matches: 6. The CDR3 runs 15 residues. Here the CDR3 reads CASRLTSGLYNEQFF. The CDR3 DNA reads TGTGCCAGCAGACTGACTAGCGGACTCTACAATGAGCAGTTCTTC.

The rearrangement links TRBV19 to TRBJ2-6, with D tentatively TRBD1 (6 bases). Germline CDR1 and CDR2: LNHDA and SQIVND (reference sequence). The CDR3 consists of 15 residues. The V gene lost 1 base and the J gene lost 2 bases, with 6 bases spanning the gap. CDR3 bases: TGTGCCAGTAGTATAGGGACAGCTGGGGCCAACGTCCTGACTTTC. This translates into CASSIGTAGANVLTF.

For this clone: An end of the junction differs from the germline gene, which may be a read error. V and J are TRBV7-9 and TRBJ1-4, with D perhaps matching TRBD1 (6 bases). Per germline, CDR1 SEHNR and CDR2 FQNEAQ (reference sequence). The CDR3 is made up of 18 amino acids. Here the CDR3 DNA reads TGTTCCAGCAGCTTAAAGGTTGGCAGGGGTTCTGGTAATGAAAAACTGTTTTTT. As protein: CSSSLKVGRGSGNEKLFF.

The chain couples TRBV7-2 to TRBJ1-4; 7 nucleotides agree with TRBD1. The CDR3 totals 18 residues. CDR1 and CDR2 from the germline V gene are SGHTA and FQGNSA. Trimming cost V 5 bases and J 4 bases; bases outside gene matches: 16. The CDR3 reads CASSRRSPRQGFNEKLFF. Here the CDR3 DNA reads TGTGCCAGCAGCCGCCGATCGCCGCGACAGGGCTTTAATGAAAAACTGTTTTTT.

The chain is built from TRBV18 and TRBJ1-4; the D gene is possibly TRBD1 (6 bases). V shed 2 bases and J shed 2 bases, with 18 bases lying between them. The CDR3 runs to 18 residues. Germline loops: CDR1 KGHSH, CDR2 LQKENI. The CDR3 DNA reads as TGTGCCAGCTCACCATGGGGGACACATCAGGGGACTAATGAAAAACTGTTTTTT. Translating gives CASSPWGTHQGTNEKLFF.

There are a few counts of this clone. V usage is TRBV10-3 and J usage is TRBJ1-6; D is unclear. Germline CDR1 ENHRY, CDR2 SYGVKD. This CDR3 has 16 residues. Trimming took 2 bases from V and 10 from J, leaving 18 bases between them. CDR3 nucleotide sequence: TGTGCCATCAGTGAGCGCCGCGGTTCGGAAGGATCACCCCTCCACTTT. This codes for CAISERRGSEGSPLHF.